Listed below are T cell receptor beta chains from one sample, sequenced in a study of blood T cell repertoires in COVID-19. Data came from immunoSEQ multiplex PCR; TCRdb stores just in-frame clones and leaves some out. The sample includes 150,000 to 200,000 clones, 75% to 90% seen only once; the top ten take roughly 5.6%. Sequencing was performed on PBMCs or T cells enriched from blood (not recorded which). These TCRs come from a man aged 65-85 years who had been exposed to COVID-19. Both conserved end residues are part of each CDR3. Each record gives: D gene, clone size, J gene, V gene, CDR3 DNA, CDR3 protein. A D gene is named only where the DNA matches it firmly. Size is stated for part of the rows, as once, few or many counts, or as a class when the clone is expanded.

d_gene: TRBD1; abundance: many; j_gene: TRBJ2-1; v_gene: TRBV28; CDR3nt: TGTGCCAGCAGCCTTACAGGGGGCCGGTCGGCCAATGAGCAGTTCTTC; CDR3aa: CASSLTGGRSANEQFF
d_gene: TRBD2; abundance: NA; j_gene: TRBJ2-1; v_gene: TRBV3-1/TRBV3-2; CDR3nt: TGTGCCAGCAGCCAAGTTACAGCGGGAGGGAATGAGCAGTTCTTC; CDR3aa: CASSQVTAGGNEQFF
d_gene: TRBD1; abundance: NA; j_gene: TRBJ2-3; v_gene: TRBV5-8; CDR3nt: TGTGCCAGCAGCCTGGACAGGAGCACAGATACGCAGTATTTT; CDR3aa: CASSLDRSTDTQYF
d_gene: NA; abundance: NA; j_gene: TRBJ1-2; v_gene: TRBV29-1; CDR3nt: TGCAGCGTCGCCGCTGGGACAATAACCTATGGCTACACCTTC; CDR3aa: CSVAAGTITYGYTF
d_gene: TRBD2; abundance: NA; j_gene: TRBJ2-5; v_gene: TRBV7-2; CDR3nt: TGTGCCAGCAGCCCCCCCGGGACTAGGACTGAGACCCAGTACTTC; CDR3aa: CASSPPGTRTETQYF
d_gene: NA; abundance: few; j_gene: TRBJ2-5; v_gene: TRBV18; CDR3nt: TGTGCCAGCTCACCAGGAACAGTCCAAGAGACCCAGTACTTC; CDR3aa: CASSPGTVQETQYF
d_gene: NA; abundance: NA; j_gene: TRBJ1-3; v_gene: TRBV18; CDR3nt: TGTGCCAGCTCACCATCGAGAGCCTCTGGAAACACCATATATTTT; CDR3aa: CASSPSRASGNTIYF
d_gene: TRBD1; abundance: NA; j_gene: TRBJ1-5; v_gene: TRBV7-2; CDR3nt: TGTGCCAGCAGCTTAGTGTCAGGGGGAAACAATCAGCCCCAGCATTTT; CDR3aa: CASSLVSGGNNQPQHF
d_gene: NA; abundance: NA; j_gene: TRBJ1-6; v_gene: TRBV6-1; CDR3nt: TGTGCCAGCAGTGAAGCGCCGATCCCCAAGGGGGCCCTCCACTTT; CDR3aa: CASSEAPIPKGALHF
d_gene: NA; abundance: NA; j_gene: TRBJ2-2; v_gene: TRBV5-1; CDR3nt: TGCGCCAGCAGCTCGAGAGGTGGAACCGGGACCGGGGAGCTGTTTTTT; CDR3aa: CASSSRGGTGTGELFF
d_gene: TRBD2; abundance: NA; j_gene: TRBJ2-2; v_gene: TRBV24-1; CDR3nt: TGTGCCACCAGTGACCCGGGACTAGCGGGCCGGGGGTTGGGGGAGCTGTTTTTT; CDR3aa: CATSDPGLAGRGLGELFF
d_gene: NA; abundance: NA; j_gene: TRBJ2-5; v_gene: TRBV7-2; CDR3nt: TGTGCCAGCACCCCATCCAGACAGCAAGAGACCCAGTACTTC; CDR3aa: CASTPSRQQETQYF
d_gene: NA; abundance: NA; j_gene: TRBJ1-2; v_gene: TRBV6-2/TRBV6-3; CDR3nt: TGTGCCAGCAGCCGACCTTCGGTAGGCCTACAGGGTGTCTATGGCTACACCTTC; CDR3aa: CASSRPSVGLQGVYGYTF
d_gene: NA; abundance: once; j_gene: TRBJ1-2; v_gene: TRBV29-1; CDR3nt: TGCAGCGTTGATTCCGGAGGGGCCGGTGGCTACACCTTC; CDR3aa: CSVDSGGAGGYTF
d_gene: NA; abundance: once; j_gene: TRBJ2-3; v_gene: TRBV18; CDR3nt: TGTGCCAGCCCGCGGGCCGGAGCCGCAGATACGCAGTATTTT; CDR3aa: CASPRAGAADTQYF
d_gene: NA; abundance: NA; j_gene: TRBJ2-1; v_gene: TRBV15; CDR3nt: TGTGCCACCAGCAAGGAACGGGAGAGTTACAATGAGCAGTTCTTC; CDR3aa: CATSKERESYNEQFF
d_gene: NA; abundance: NA; j_gene: TRBJ2-2; v_gene: TRBV7-2; CDR3nt: TGTGCCAGCAGCTTATCCGGTCCGTCGAACACCGGGGAGCTGTTTTTT; CDR3aa: CASSLSGPSNTGELFF
d_gene: NA; abundance: NA; j_gene: TRBJ1-2; v_gene: TRBV25-1; CDR3nt: TGTGCCAGCACCGAAACCGGACAGCCTGGCTACACCTTC; CDR3aa: CASTETGQPGYTF
d_gene: TRBD1; abundance: NA; j_gene: TRBJ1-5; v_gene: TRBV4-3; CDR3nt: TGCGCCAGAAGGGACAGGGGGGGCCATAAGCCCCAGCATTTT; CDR3aa: CARRDRGGHKPQHF
d_gene: TRBD1; abundance: NA; j_gene: TRBJ1-1; v_gene: TRBV18; CDR3nt: TGTGCCAGCTCACCCCCTCACCGGGACAGCAACACTGAAGCTTTCTTT; CDR3aa: CASSPPHRDSNTEAFF
d_gene: TRBD1; abundance: NA; j_gene: TRBJ2-7; v_gene: TRBV28; CDR3nt: TGTGCCAGCAGCAGGACAGGGTTGACTTACGAGCAGTACTTC; CDR3aa: CASSRTGLTYEQYF
d_gene: NA; abundance: NA; j_gene: TRBJ1-2; v_gene: TRBV27; CDR3nt: TGTGCCAGCAGCCGACAGACTAACTATGGCTACACCTTC; CDR3aa: CASSRQTNYGYTF
d_gene: TRBD1; abundance: NA; j_gene: TRBJ2-2; v_gene: TRBV6-5; CDR3nt: TGTGCCAGCAGACCGGGACAGGGGAACACCGGGGAGCTGTTTTTT; CDR3aa: CASRPGQGNTGELFF
d_gene: NA; abundance: NA; j_gene: TRBJ2-3; v_gene: TRBV11-2; CDR3nt: TGTGCCAGCAGCCCCCGGGGAGGACTGGATACGCAGTATTTT; CDR3aa: CASSPRGGLDTQYF
d_gene: NA; abundance: NA; j_gene: TRBJ2-7; v_gene: TRBV4-1; CDR3nt: TGCGCCAGCAGCCGGCAACCCGACGGGGACTCCTACGAGCAGTACTTC; CDR3aa: CASSRQPDGDSYEQYF
d_gene: NA; abundance: once; j_gene: TRBJ1-2; v_gene: TRBV18; CDR3nt: TGTGCCAGCTCACCCCCTCAGGTCCTCTATGGCTACACCTTC; CDR3aa: CASSPPQVLYGYTF
d_gene: TRBD1; abundance: NA; j_gene: TRBJ2-3; v_gene: TRBV19; CDR3nt: TGTGCCAGTAGTGTGCAGGGGGCGCCAGTTCCAGATACGCAGTATTTT; CDR3aa: CASSVQGAPVPDTQYF
d_gene: TRBD2; abundance: NA; j_gene: TRBJ2-3; v_gene: TRBV24-1; CDR3nt: TGTGCCACCAGTGATACAGGGACTAGGACAGATACGCAGTATTTT; CDR3aa: CATSDTGTRTDTQYF
d_gene: NA; abundance: NA; j_gene: TRBJ2-7; v_gene: TRBV5-1; CDR3nt: TGCGCCAGCAGCTTAACCAGGGACGAGCAGTACTTC; CDR3aa: CASSLTRDEQYF
d_gene: NA; abundance: NA; j_gene: TRBJ1-1; v_gene: TRBV10-3; CDR3nt: TGTGCCATCAGTGGTACAGGGAACACTGAAGCTTTCTTT; CDR3aa: CAISGTGNTEAFF
d_gene: NA; abundance: NA; j_gene: TRBJ1-1; v_gene: TRBV28; CDR3nt: TGTGCCAGCAGTTTTGGGGCGATGACTGAAGCTTTCTTT; CDR3aa: CASSFGAMTEAFF
d_gene: NA; abundance: NA; j_gene: TRBJ1-2; v_gene: TRBV9; CDR3nt: TGTGCCAGCAGCGGAGGTCCAGGGGCCAACTATGGCTACACCTTC; CDR3aa: CASSGGPGANYGYTF
d_gene: NA; abundance: NA; j_gene: TRBJ1-6; v_gene: TRBV5-1; CDR3nt: TGCGCCAGCAGCTTGGAAGGACATATTAATTCACCCCTCCACTTT; CDR3aa: CASSLEGHINSPLHF
d_gene: TRBD1; abundance: NA; j_gene: TRBJ2-7; v_gene: TRBV19; CDR3nt: TGTGCCAGTAGTATAGAGGAATCCGGGACAGGGGTCTACGAGCAGTACTTC; CDR3aa: CASSIEESGTGVYEQYF
d_gene: TRBD1; abundance: NA; j_gene: TRBJ2-5; v_gene: TRBV7-2; CDR3nt: TGTGCTAGCAGCTTAGGGGGCCGGGAGACCCAGTACTTC; CDR3aa: CASSLGGRETQYF
d_gene: TRBD1; abundance: NA; j_gene: TRBJ2-7; v_gene: TRBV7-8; CDR3nt: TGTGCCAGCAGCCGGACTCAGGGGGCCTACGAGCAGTACTTC; CDR3aa: CASSRTQGAYEQYF
d_gene: NA; abundance: once; j_gene: TRBJ1-5; v_gene: TRBV9; CDR3nt: TGTGCCAGCAGCGTTGGGCCCAGGCTTTTCGAGCCCCAGCATTTT; CDR3aa: CASSVGPRLFEPQHF
d_gene: TRBD2; abundance: NA; j_gene: TRBJ2-7; v_gene: TRBV7-2; CDR3nt: TGTGCCAGCAGCCCGACTAGCGGGCCCTACTACGAGCAGTACTTC; CDR3aa: CASSPTSGPYYEQYF
d_gene: NA; abundance: NA; j_gene: TRBJ1-4; v_gene: TRBV28; CDR3nt: TGTGCCAGCAGCAACTCGGGACACAATAATGAAAAACTGTTTTTT; CDR3aa: CASSNSGHNNEKLFF
d_gene: NA; abundance: NA; j_gene: TRBJ2-7; v_gene: TRBV4-3; CDR3nt: TGCGCCAGCAGCCAAGAATACACGGGGAGGTCCTACGAGCAGTACTTC; CDR3aa: CASSQEYTGRSYEQYF
d_gene: NA; abundance: once; j_gene: TRBJ2-1; v_gene: TRBV7-8; CDR3nt: TGTGCCAGCAGGAGCTCCTACAATGAGCAGTTCTTC; CDR3aa: CASRSSYNEQFF
d_gene: NA; abundance: NA; j_gene: TRBJ1-3; v_gene: TRBV5-5; CDR3nt: TGTGCCAGCAGCCCGGAGCCAGGGCAGGACACCATATATTTT; CDR3aa: CASSPEPGQDTIYF
d_gene: TRBD1; abundance: NA; j_gene: TRBJ1-6; v_gene: TRBV5-1; CDR3nt: TGCGCCAGCAGCCGACAGGGGGCGTCCTATAATTCACCCCTCCACTTT; CDR3aa: CASSRQGASYNSPLHF
d_gene: TRBD2; abundance: few; j_gene: TRBJ2-1; v_gene: TRBV28; CDR3nt: TGTGCCAGCAGTCTAGGACTAGCGGGTGTAAACAATGAGCAGTTCTTC; CDR3aa: CASSLGLAGVNNEQFF
d_gene: NA; abundance: NA; j_gene: TRBJ1-4; v_gene: TRBV5-1; CDR3nt: TGCGCCAGCAGCTTGCGGGCGGGGAGCGCAACTAATGAAAAACTGTTTTTT; CDR3aa: CASSLRAGSATNEKLFF
d_gene: NA; abundance: NA; j_gene: TRBJ2-7; v_gene: TRBV5-1; CDR3nt: TGCGCCAGCAGCCCGGAAACAGGGTTCAACAAGCAGTACTTC; CDR3aa: CASSPETGFNKQYF
d_gene: NA; abundance: NA; j_gene: TRBJ2-7; v_gene: TRBV7-9; CDR3nt: TGTGCCAGCAGCTTCCAGGGGTCACGGCACGAGCAGTACTTC; CDR3aa: CASSFQGSRHEQYF
d_gene: NA; abundance: NA; j_gene: TRBJ2-2; v_gene: TRBV11-2; CDR3nt: TGTGCCAGCAGCACCACAAACACCGGGGAGCTGTTTTTT; CDR3aa: CASSTTNTGELFF
d_gene: NA; abundance: NA; j_gene: TRBJ2-7; v_gene: TRBV5-1; CDR3nt: TGCGCCAGTAGCCAGGGTGGAAGCTCCTACGAGCAGTACTTC; CDR3aa: CASSQGGSSYEQYF
d_gene: TRBD1; abundance: NA; j_gene: TRBJ2-7; v_gene: TRBV7-2; CDR3nt: TGTGCCAGCAGCTTCACCGGGACAGGGAGCTCCTACGAGCAGTACTTC; CDR3aa: CASSFTGTGSSYEQYF
d_gene: TRBD1; abundance: NA; j_gene: TRBJ2-1; v_gene: TRBV5-6; CDR3nt: TGTGCCAGCAGCTACCGGGACAGGGACTACAATGAGCAGTTCTTC; CDR3aa: CASSYRDRDYNEQFF
d_gene: NA; abundance: NA; j_gene: TRBJ2-1; v_gene: TRBV29-1; CDR3nt: TGCAGCGTTGGTACGGGCTCCTACAATGAGCAGTTCTTC; CDR3aa: CSVGTGSYNEQFF
d_gene: TRBD1; abundance: NA; j_gene: TRBJ1-2; v_gene: TRBV6-6; CDR3nt: TGTGCCAGCAGTTGGGGGGACAGGGCCCTAGTAGGCGGCTACACCTTC; CDR3aa: CASSWGDRALVGGYTF
d_gene: NA; abundance: NA; j_gene: TRBJ1-4; v_gene: TRBV13; CDR3nt: TGTGCCAGCAGCTTAGGCAGGAAGATGACTAATGAAAAACTGTTTTTT; CDR3aa: CASSLGRKMTNEKLFF